This T cell receptor beta chain was recovered during a study of T cells in Graves' hyperthyroidism and ophthalmopathy. Study in general: Peripheral blood was obtained at initial diagnosis, preceding any treatment.

Diagnosis relied on clinical symptoms, serum thyroxine and TRAb, thyroid ultrasound and orbital computed tomography. PBMCs were sourced from roughly 9.7 ml fresh peripheral blood. The CDR3 regions of TCR beta were amplified from RNA transcripts. The HTBI primer set served for first-round RT-PCR of the TCR CDR3. TCRdb re-called the multiplex PCR reads with MiXCR, one entry per CDR3 protein. The repertoire consists of about 600,000 distinct CDR3 sequences, with 13% to 15% occurring once and the leading ten covering roughly 7.1%. CDR3 length: 14 amino acids. V lost 5 bases to trimming and J lost 6 bases; unmatched junction nucleotides: 7. Germline-derived CDR1 and CDR2 are LNHDA and SQIVND (reference sequence).

The V gene is TRBV19, the J gene TRBJ2-3, with 8 bases matching TRBD2. The source is a woman aged 18-35 years with Graves' ophthalmopathy. Sequenced: blood. The CDR3 is CASSPPGGMDTQYF. CDR3 sequence (DNA): TGTGCCAGTAGTCCTCCGGGGGGGATGGATACGCAGTATTTT.